This TCR beta chain is from a study of post-analysis software for immune sequencing data. CDR1 is SGHRS, CDR2 YFSETQ, per germline. Trimming stripped 4 bases from V and 5 bases from J, with 7 bases between. This CDR3 is 13 amino acids long. cDNA libraries of TCR beta carried unique molecular identifiers. Each sample of about 0.95 to 10 million input T cells yielded 500,000 or so cDNA molecules, so each molecule approximated one T cell. Via MiXCR, TCRdb re-called the PCR reads, giving one row per CDR3 protein. The table shows about 160,000 distinct CDR3 sequences, with 36% occurring only once. Study-wide results and caveats: Normalized Chao1 diversity was significantly reduced in patients versus controls. F measure grouped same-batch samples tightly together.

A note on this clonotype: Its specificity is not known.

The receptor's source is a girl under 18 with multiple sclerosis. Specimen: blood, collected after autologous hematopoietic stem cell transplantation. V usage is TRBV5-1 and J usage is TRBJ1-6; D is uncertain. CDR3 protein: CASSTSDNSPLHF. Here the CDR3 DNA reads TGCGCCAGCAGCACCTCGGATAATTCACCCCTCCACTTT.